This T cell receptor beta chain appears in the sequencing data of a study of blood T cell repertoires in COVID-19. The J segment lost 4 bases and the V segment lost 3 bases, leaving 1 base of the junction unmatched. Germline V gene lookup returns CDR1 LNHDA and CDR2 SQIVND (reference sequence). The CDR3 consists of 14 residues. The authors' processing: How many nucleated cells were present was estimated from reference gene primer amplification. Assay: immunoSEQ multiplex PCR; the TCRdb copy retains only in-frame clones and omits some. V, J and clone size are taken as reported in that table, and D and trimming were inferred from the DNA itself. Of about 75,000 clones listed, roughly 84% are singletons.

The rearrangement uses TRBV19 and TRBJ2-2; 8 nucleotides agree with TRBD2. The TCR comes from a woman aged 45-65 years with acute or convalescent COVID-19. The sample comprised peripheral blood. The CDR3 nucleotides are TGTGCCAGTAGTATGGCGGGGGGCACCGGGGAGCTGTTTTTT. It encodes CASSMAGGTGELFF.